The 21 T cell receptor beta chains below come from one sample, sequenced in a study of blood T cell repertoires in COVID-19. Data came from immunoSEQ multiplex PCR; TCRdb stores just in-frame clones and leaves some out. This table holds about 220,000 clones, 70% to 90% found once. What was sequenced was peripheral blood. The receptors come from a young man who had recovered from COVID-19.

V and J are TRBV5-6 and TRBJ2-3; D gene uncertain. This CDR3 comprises 11 residues. V gave up 1 base and J gave up 7 bases, with 4 bases separating them. CDR1 and CDR2 from the germline V gene are SGHDT and YYEEEE. The CDR3 loop is CASSLYHTQYF. The CDR3 DNA reads TGTGCCAGCAGCTTGTATCATACGCAGTATTTT. Using reference TRBV5-6 and TRBJ2-3 for the parts outside the CDR3, the full variable domain is DAGVTQSPTHLIKTRGQQVTLRCSPKSGHDTVSWYQQALGQGPQFIFQYYEEEERQRGNFPDRFSGHQFPNYSSELNVNALLLGDSALYLCASSLYHTQYFGPGTRLTVL.

This clone was seen once. The V and J genes are TRBV2 and TRBJ1-2; no reliable D call. CDR3 length: 10 residues. Deletions cut 0 bases from V and 14 bases from J, with 7 bases between. Germline V CDR1 and CDR2: SNHLY, FYNNEI. CDR3 protein: CASSEARVTF. CDR3 DNA sequence: TGTGCCAGCAGTGAAGCTCGGGTAACCTTC.

The chain couples TRBV12-5 to TRBJ1-1; 7 nucleotides match TRBD1. The J segment lost 6 bases and the V segment lost 0 bases, leaving 4 bases of the junction unmatched. Germline CDR1 is LGHNT and CDR2 is FRNRAP. The CDR3 contains 14 residues. The CDR3 coding sequence is TGTGCTAGTGGTTTGGTACCGACAGGGTCTGAAGCTTTCTTT. This translates into CASGLVPTGSEAFF. Combining the CDR3 with reference TRBV12-5 and TRBJ1-1 gives the whole variable domain DARVTQTPRHKVTEMGQEVTMRCQPILGHNTVFWYRQTMMQGLELLAYFRNRAPLDDSGMPKDRFSAEMPDATLATLKIQPSEPRDSAVYFCASGLVPTGSEAFFGQGTRLTVV.

There are many counts of this clone. The chain recombines TRBV6-5 with TRBJ2-7; D is possibly TRBD1 (6 bases). Trimming stripped 6 bases from V and 6 bases from J, with 21 bases between. Germline CDR1 reads MNHEY; CDR2 reads SVGAGI. The length of the CDR3 is 15 residues. The CDR3 here is CASSGGQFLRSEQYF. Here the CDR3 DNA reads TGTGCCAGCAGCGGTGGACAGTTCCTTCGAAGCGAGCAGTACTTC.

This rearrangement joins TRBV12-3 or TRBV12-4 to TRBJ1-2, with a possible D match to TRBD1 (6 bases). The CDR3 length is 13 residues. Trimming stripped 5 bases from V and 1 base from J, with 8 bases between. The CDR3 loop is CASSNRDNYGYTF. CDR3 nucleotides: TGTGCCAGCAGTAACAGGGATAACTATGGCTACACCTTC.

This clone was seen only a few times. The rearrangement uses TRBV27 and TRBJ1-3, with unresolved D. The ends were cut back, 5 bases at V and 3 bases at J, with 8 bases in the middle. The germline V gene encodes CDR1 MNHEY and CDR2 SMNVEV (reference sequence). CDR3 length: 13 residues. The CDR3 DNA is TGTGCCAGCAGTCTGATCGGTGGAAACACCATATATTTT. Translated: CASSLIGGNTIYF.

The rearrangement links TRBV19 to TRBJ1-6, with D possibly matching TRBD1 (6 bases). This CDR3 region has 15 residues. Looked up from germline, CDR1 is LNHDA and CDR2 is SQIVND (reference sequence). Trimming removed 3 bases from V and 6 bases from J, with 12 bases in between. The CDR3: CASSIGGAGNSPLHF. In DNA form, the CDR3 reads TGTGCCAGTAGTATCGGGGGGGCAGGTAATTCACCCCTCCACTTT.

This CDR3 reads CASSWGTGLSTEAFF. The CDR3 DNA reads TGCGCCAGCAGCTGGGGTACAGGGCTAAGCACTGAAGCTTTCTTT. The V gene is TRBV5-1, the J gene TRBJ1-1; a possible D gene is TRBD1 (6 bases). The CDR3 has 15 amino acids. The V end lost 3 bases, the J end lost 4 bases, and 16 bases lay between the germline ends. Germline CDR1 reads SGHRS; CDR2 reads YFSETQ.

This clone turned up a few times. The chain joins TRBV7-6 to TRBJ2-1; 8 positions match TRBD2. The CDR3 is 16 amino acids. V lost 0 bases to trimming and J lost 4 bases; unmatched junction nucleotides: 5. CDR1 is SGHVS, CDR2 FNYEAQ, per germline. Written as DNA, the CDR3 is TGTGCCAGCAGCTTAGCGTCGGCGGGGGGTTACAATGAGCAGTTCTTC. This gives the protein CASSLASAGGYNEQFF.

This rearrangement joins TRBV15 to TRBJ2-1; tentative D call: TRBD2 (5 bases). Germline V CDR1 and CDR2: LNHNV, YYDKDF (reference sequence). The CDR3 consists of 13 residues. Deletions cut 8 bases from V and 3 bases from J, with 11 bases between. The CDR3 here is CATSNRDYNEQFF. Written as DNA, the CDR3 is TGTGCCACCTCGAACCGGGACTACAATGAGCAGTTCTTC.

The V call is TRBV11-3, the J call TRBJ2-3; 8 bases align to TRBD2. Looked up from germline, CDR1 is SGHNT and CDR2 is YENEEA. The CDR3 consists of 14 residues. The V segment lost 4 bases and the J segment 4 bases; nucleotides outside the gene matches: 4. The CDR3 sequence is CASSSGLAADTQYF. CDR3 nucleotides: TGTGCCAGCAGCTCCGGACTAGCCGCAGATACGCAGTATTTT. The full variable domain, with the rest looked up from reference TRBV11-3 and TRBJ2-3, is EAGVVQSPRYKIIEKKQPVAFWCNPISGHNTLYWYLQNLGQGPELLIRYENEEAVDDSQLPKDRFSAERLKGVDSTLKIQPAELGDSAVYLCASSSGLAADTQYFGPGTRLTVL.

The chain recombines TRBV18 with TRBJ1-3, with no clear D. Germline V gene data show CDR1 as KGHSH and CDR2 as LQKENI. The CDR3 is 16 amino acids. Trimming took 2 bases from V and 0 from J, leaving 11 bases between them. CDR3 residues: CASSPTTESSGNTIYF. CDR3 bases: TGTGCCAGCTCACCAACGACTGAGAGCTCTGGAAACACCATATATTTT.

The rearrangement uses TRBV12-3 or TRBV12-4 and TRBJ2-6, with D unclear. The germline V and J ends were trimmed by 2 bases and 4 bases, with 3 bases remaining between them. The length of the CDR3 is 13 residues. The CDR3 DNA reads as TGTGCCAGCAGTTTACTAGGGGCCAACGTCCTGACTTTC. Encoded protein: CASSLLGANVLTF.

The chain recombines TRBV19 with TRBJ1-1, with 7 bases matching TRBD1. Per germline, CDR1 LNHDA and CDR2 SQIVND (reference sequence). The CDR3 consists of 14 residues. J lost 2 bases, V lost 7 bases, and 7 bases had no gene match. DNA for the CDR3: TGTGCCAGTATCACAAGGGACAGAAACACTGAAGCTTTCTTT. Its protein product is CASITRDRNTEAFF.

The chain uses TRBV24-1 and TRBJ1-2, with D uncertain. This CDR3 has 12 amino acids. Germline CDR1 is KGHDR and CDR2 is SFDVKD. Trimming pared 12 bases from V and 5 bases from J, leaving 15 bases between. In nucleotides, the CDR3 is TGTGCCTCGAAGCTTCCGAGGTATGGCTACACCTTC. This sequence encodes CASKLPRYGYTF.

J is TRBJ1-3 and V is TRBV19; 7 positions agree with TRBD1. Germline values: CDR1 LNHDA, CDR2 SQIVND (reference sequence). J lost 4 bases, V lost 6 bases, and 9 bases had no gene match. This CDR3 is built from 15 residues. CDR3 in DNA: TGTGCCAGTAGCCCCGACAGGGAGGCGGGAAACACCATATATTTT. It is translated as CASSPDREAGNTIYF. Using reference TRBV19 and TRBJ1-3 for the parts outside the CDR3, the full variable domain is DGGITQSPKYLFRKEGQNVTLSCEQNLNHDAMYWYRQDPGQGLRLIYYSQIVNDFQKGDIAEGYSVSREKKESFPLTVTSAQKNPTAFYLCASSPDREAGNTIYFGEGSWLTVV.

The chain combines TRBV7-9 with TRBJ2-3; D unresolved. V was pared by 4 bases and J by 2 bases, with 4 bases between. Germline-derived CDR1 and CDR2 are SEHNR and FQNEAQ (reference sequence). This CDR3 has 12 amino acids. CDR3 residues: CASSSTTDTQYF. The CDR3 nucleotides are TGTGCCAGCAGCTCTACCACAGATACGCAGTATTTT.

This clone was detected a few times. The chain links TRBV11-3 to TRBJ2-1; TRBD1 might be the D (8 bases). Germline-derived CDR1 and CDR2 are SGHNT and YENEEA. Trimming pared 5 bases from V and 13 bases from J, leaving 18 bases between. The CDR3 is 13 amino acids. CDR3 region: CASSPGGQGGQFF. Here the CDR3 DNA reads TGTGCCAGCAGCCCGGGAGGACAGGGCGGACAGTTCTTC.

The chain is built from TRBV7-9 and TRBJ1-5; the match to TRBD1 covers 8 bases. Germline lookup yields CDR1 SEHNR and CDR2 FQNEAQ (reference sequence). J was trimmed by 4 bases and V by 1 base; bases with no gene match: 0. CDR3 length: 14 residues. The CDR3 reads CASSLGTGNQPQHF. CDR3 nucleotides: TGTGCCAGCAGCTTAGGGACAGGGAATCAGCCCCAGCATTTT.

V and J are TRBV6-5 and TRBJ2-2, with D possibly TRBD1 on 5 matching bases. The V end was cut by 10 bases, the J end by 2 bases, with 17 bases between. This CDR3 comprises 15 residues. Per germline, CDR1 MNHEY and CDR2 SVGAGI. CDR3 protein: CATPGFRVNTGELFF. The CDR3 DNA follows: TGTGCCACCCCGGGCTTCAGGGTAAACACCGGGGAGCTGTTTTTT.

The chain links TRBV11-1 to TRBJ1-1; no clear D. V lost 0 bases to trimming and J lost 5 bases, with 7 bases between them. In germline, CDR1 is SGHAT, CDR2 FQDESV (reference sequence). The CDR3 contains 13 residues. The CDR3 nucleotides read TGTGCCAGCAGCTTAGCCTTTCAGACTGAAGCTTTCTTT. Translating it yields CASSLAFQTEAFF.